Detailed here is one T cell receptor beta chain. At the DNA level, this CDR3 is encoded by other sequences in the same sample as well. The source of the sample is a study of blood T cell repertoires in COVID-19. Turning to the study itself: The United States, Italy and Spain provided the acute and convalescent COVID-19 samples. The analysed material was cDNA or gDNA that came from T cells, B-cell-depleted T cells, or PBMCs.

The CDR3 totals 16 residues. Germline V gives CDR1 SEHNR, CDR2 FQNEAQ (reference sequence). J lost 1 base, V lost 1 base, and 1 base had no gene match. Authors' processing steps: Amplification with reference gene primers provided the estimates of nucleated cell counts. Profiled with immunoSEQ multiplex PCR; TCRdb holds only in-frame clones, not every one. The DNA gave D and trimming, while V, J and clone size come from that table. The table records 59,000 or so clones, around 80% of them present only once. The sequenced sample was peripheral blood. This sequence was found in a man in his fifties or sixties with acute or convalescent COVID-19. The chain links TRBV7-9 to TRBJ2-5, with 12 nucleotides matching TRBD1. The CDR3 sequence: CASSLGDRGLQETQYF. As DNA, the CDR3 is TGTGCCAGCAGCTTAGGGGACAGGGGGCTCCAAGAGACCCAGTACTTC.